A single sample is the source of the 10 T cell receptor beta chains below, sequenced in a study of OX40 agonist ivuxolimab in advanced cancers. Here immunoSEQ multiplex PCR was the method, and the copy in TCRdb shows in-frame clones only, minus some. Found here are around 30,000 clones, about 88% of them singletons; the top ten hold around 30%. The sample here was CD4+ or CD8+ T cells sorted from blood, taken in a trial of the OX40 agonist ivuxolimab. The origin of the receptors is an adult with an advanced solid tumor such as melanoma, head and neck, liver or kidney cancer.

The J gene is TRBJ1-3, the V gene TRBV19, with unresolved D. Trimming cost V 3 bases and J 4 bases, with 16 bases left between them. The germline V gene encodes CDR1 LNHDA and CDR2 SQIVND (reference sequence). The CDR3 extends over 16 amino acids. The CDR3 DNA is TGTGCCAGTAGTATTGCGGACGCTTACCTCGGAAACACCATATATTTT. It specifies CASSIADAYLGNTIYF.

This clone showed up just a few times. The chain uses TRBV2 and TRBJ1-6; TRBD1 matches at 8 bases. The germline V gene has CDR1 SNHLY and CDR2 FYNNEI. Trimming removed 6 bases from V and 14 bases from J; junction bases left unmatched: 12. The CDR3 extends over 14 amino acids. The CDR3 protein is CASSSYSGGQTLHF. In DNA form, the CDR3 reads TGTGCCAGCAGCTCCTACTCAGGGGGCCAGACCCTCCACTTT. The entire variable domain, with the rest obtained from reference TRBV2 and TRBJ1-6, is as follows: EPEVTQTPSHQVTQMGQEVILRCVPISNHLYFYWYRQILGQKVEFLVSFYNNEISEKSEIFDDQFSVERPDGSNFTLKIRSTKLEDSAMYFCASSSYSGGQTLHFGNGTRLTVT.

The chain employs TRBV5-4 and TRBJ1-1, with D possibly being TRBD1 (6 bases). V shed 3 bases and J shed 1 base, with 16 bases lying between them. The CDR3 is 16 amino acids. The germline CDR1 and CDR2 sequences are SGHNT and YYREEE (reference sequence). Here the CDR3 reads CASSSGGAFSNTEAFF. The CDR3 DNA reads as TGTGCCAGCAGCTCCGGGGGGGCTTTTTCGAACACTGAAGCTTTCTTT.

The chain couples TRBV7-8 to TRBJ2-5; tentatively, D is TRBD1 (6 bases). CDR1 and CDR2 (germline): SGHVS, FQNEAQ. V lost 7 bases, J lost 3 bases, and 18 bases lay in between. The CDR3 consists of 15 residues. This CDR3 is CASTTRDTIKETQYF. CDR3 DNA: TGTGCCAGCACGACCCGGGACACTATCAAAGAGACCCAGTACTTC. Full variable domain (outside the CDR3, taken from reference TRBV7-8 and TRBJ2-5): GAGVSQSPRYKVAKRGQDVALRCDPISGHVSLFWYQQALGQGPEFLTYFQNEAQLDKSGLPSDRFFAERPEGSVSTLKIQRTQQEDSAVYLCASTTRDTIKETQYFGPGTRLLVL.

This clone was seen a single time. The CDR3 DNA follows: TGTGCCAGCAGCCCCGGGAATTCGAACACCGGGGAGCTGTTTTTT. Translating gives CASSPGNSNTGELFF. The chain couples TRBV6-5 to TRBJ2-2; a weak D match, TRBD2 (5 bases). The CDR3 runs 15 residues. Germline V lookup: CDR1 MNHEY, CDR2 SVGAGI. Trimming cost V 6 bases and J 0 bases, with 11 bases left between them.

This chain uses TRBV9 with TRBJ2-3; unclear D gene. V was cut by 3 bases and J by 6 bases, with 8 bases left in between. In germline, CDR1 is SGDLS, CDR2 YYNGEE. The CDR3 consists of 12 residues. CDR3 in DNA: TGTGCCAGCAGCGGACTTAGGGATACGCAGTATTTT. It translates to CASSGLRDTQYF.

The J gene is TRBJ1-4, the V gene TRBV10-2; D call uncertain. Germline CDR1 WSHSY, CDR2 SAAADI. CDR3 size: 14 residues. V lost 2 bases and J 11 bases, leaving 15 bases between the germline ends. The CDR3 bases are TGCGCCAGCAGTGAGGACCCTGCTCCGGTGAAACTGTTTTTT. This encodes CASSEDPAPVKLFF.

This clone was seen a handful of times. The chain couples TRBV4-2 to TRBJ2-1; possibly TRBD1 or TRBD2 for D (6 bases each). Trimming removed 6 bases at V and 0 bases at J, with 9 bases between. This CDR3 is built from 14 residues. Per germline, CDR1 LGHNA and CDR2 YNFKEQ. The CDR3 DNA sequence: TGTGCCAGCAGGGAGGGGGGCTCCTACAATGAGCAGTTCTTC. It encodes CASREGGSYNEQFF.

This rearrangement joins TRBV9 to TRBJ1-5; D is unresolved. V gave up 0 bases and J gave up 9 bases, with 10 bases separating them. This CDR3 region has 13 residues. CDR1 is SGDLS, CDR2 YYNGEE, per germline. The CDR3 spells CASSVGSYGPQHF. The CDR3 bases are TGTGCCAGCAGCGTAGGCAGCTATGGGCCCCAGCATTTT.

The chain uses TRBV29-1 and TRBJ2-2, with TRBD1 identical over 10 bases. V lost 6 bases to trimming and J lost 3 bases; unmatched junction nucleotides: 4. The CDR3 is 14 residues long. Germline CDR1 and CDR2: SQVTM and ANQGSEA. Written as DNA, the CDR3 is TGCAGCGTCGACAGGGGGCAGGACACCGGGGAGCTGTTTTTT. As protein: CSVDRGQDTGELFF.